The 2 T cell receptor beta chains below all came from one sample that was sequenced in a study of CD8+ T cells in alopecia areata. The treatment here: oral pan-JAK inhibitor, 5-10 mg twice daily. TCR sequencing used cDNA made by reverse transcription of extracted RNA. Assay used: immunoSEQ multiplex PCR; TCRdb lists only in-frame clones, some missing. The table lists approximately 180,000 clones, roughly three fifths of them singletons. The material was CD4+ T cells sorted from blood, obtained around week 49, from a patient treated with tofacitinib. The receptors stem from a human donor with alopecia areata.

This clone was observed a single time. The chain uses TRBV7-6 and TRBJ2-5; tentative D call: TRBD1 (6 bases). Germline CDR1 and CDR2: SGHVS and FNYEAQ. Trimming cost V 1 base and J 5 bases, with 14 bases left between them. The CDR3 consists of 15 residues. CDR3 coding DNA: TGTGCCAGCAGCTTAGATCGGACAGCGTGGGAGACCCAGTACTTC. This codes for CASSLDRTAWETQYF.

V gene TRBV27 combines with J gene TRBJ2-7; D remains ambiguous. V dropped 2 bases and J dropped 5 bases, with 10 bases sitting between them. This CDR3 spans 13 amino acids. In germline, CDR1 is MNHEY, CDR2 SMNVEV (reference sequence). CDR3 in amino acids: CASSLGKVHEQYF. As DNA, the CDR3 is TGTGCCAGCAGTTTAGGAAAGGTCCACGAGCAGTACTTC.